This T cell receptor (beta chain) was profiled in a study of graft-versus-host responses after intestinal transplantation. Across the whole study: Grafts that recipients had were multivisceral, liver-intestinal, or isolated intestinal transplants. Recipients uniformly received anti-thymocyte globulin induction, followed by tacrolimus and steroids for 2 to 4 years. Points from the study as a whole: An association linked early post-transplant HvG declines with peak circulating GvH clone levels. Analysis identified GvH clones in recipient marrow, with some appearing first in ileum or blood.

Here immunoSEQ multiplex PCR was the method, and the copy in TCRdb shows in-frame clones only, minus some. The data hold more than 100,000 clones, with 90% to 95% observed a single time. Per germline, CDR1 KGHSH and CDR2 LQKENI. CDR3 length equals 12 residues. The V end lost 0 bases, the J end lost 11 bases, and 10 bases lay between the germline ends. Note on this clone: Its matching antigen is unknown.

The chain has TRBV18 and TRBJ1-1, with D tentatively TRBD1 (6 bases). The material was unstimulated CD4+ T cells sorted from spleen or lymph node cells, obtained before intestinal transplant. The sequence came from a human donor who received an intestinal transplant. CDR3 sequence reads: CASSPPGGLAFF. The CDR3 DNA sequence: TGTGCCAGCTCACCACCCGGGGGGCTGGCTTTCTTT. Combining the CDR3 with reference TRBV18 and TRBJ1-1 gives the whole variable domain NAGVMQNPRHLVRRRGQEARLRCSPMKGHSHVYWYRQLPEEGLKFMVYLQKENIIDESGMPKERFSAEFPKEGPSILRIQQVVRGDSAAYFCASSPPGGLAFFGQGTRLTVV.